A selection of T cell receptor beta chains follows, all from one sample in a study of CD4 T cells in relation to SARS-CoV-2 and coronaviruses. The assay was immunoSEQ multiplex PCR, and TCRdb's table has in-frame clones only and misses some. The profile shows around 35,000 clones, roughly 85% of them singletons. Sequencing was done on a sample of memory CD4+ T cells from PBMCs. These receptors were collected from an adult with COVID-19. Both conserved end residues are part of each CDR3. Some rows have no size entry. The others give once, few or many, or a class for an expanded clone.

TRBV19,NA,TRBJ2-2,CASGGLAGYGELFF
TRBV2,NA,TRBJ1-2,CASSDLGSGYTF
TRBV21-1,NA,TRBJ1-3,CASSKEGGFPGNTIYF
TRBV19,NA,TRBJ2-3,CASSPPGLAGVGQYF
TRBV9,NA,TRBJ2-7,CASSPGTSSYEQYF
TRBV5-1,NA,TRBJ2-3,CASMTLLSTDTQYF
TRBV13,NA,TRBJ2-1,CASSQGTSGRAELNEQFF
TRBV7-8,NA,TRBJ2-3,CASSLVAGGPVGTDTQYF
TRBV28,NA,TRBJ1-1,CASSLVQGAGTEAFF
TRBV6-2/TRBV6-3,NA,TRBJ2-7,CASSRQGWVYEQYF
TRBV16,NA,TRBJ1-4,CASSQFLGLDEKLFF
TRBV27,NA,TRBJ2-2,CASSFDRLARDTGELFF
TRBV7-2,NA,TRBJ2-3,CASSVGTSVHTDTQYF
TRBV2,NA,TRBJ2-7,CASRPGTAVEYEQYF
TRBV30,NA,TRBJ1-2,CAWERDTRGNYGYTF
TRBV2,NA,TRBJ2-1,CASSEVLRGTAEQFF
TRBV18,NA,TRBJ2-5,CASSPGAVQETQYF
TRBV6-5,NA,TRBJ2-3,CASSYGGGTFADTQYF
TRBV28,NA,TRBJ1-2,CASSSDNYYGYTF
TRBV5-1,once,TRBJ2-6,CASSLSVSSGANVLTF
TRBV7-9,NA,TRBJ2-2,CASSLGLPLTGELFF
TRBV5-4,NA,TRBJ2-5,CASSLGLQETQYF
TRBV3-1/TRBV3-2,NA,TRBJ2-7,CASSQTTGLGYEQYF
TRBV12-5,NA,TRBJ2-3,CASGFSMLGEGNTDTQYF
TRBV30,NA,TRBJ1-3,CAWSGAGFGNTIYF
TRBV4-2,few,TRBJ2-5,CASSRGLAVQETQYF
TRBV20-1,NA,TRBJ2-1,CSASRGTSQNEQFF
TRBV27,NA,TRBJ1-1,CASSFALNTEAFF
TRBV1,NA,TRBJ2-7,CTSSLRGPPYEQYF
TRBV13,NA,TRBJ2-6,CASSFRSGANVLTF
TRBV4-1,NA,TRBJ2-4,CASSQPRQGSDIQYF
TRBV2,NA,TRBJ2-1,CASSENREEQFF
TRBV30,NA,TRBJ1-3,CAWSVQRIGNTIYF
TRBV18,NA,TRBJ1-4,CASSRLTGRGEKLFF
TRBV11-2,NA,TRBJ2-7,CASSFDRGEQYF
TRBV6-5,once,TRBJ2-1,CASRLAGSSYNEQFF
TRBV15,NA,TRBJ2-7,CATSRGSASGRSHPYEQYF
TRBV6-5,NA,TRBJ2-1,CASSYPGQPNEQFF
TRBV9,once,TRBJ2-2,CASSVGGAVGTGELFF
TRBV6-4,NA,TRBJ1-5,CASRYGRPPQHF
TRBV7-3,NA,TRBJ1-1,CASSLTGTGTEAFF
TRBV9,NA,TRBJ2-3,CASSVGNSGLAGSTDTQYF
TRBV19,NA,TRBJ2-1,CASSIGGTLGNEQFF
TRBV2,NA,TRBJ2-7,CASSNVGQGRNEQYF
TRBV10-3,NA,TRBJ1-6,CAISELGQNSPLHF
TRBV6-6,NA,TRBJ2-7,CASSLQGGEQYF